One sample yielded the 30 T cell receptor beta chains listed below, sequenced in a study of neoadjuvant nivolumab and ipilimumab in lung cancer. The assay was immunoSEQ multiplex PCR, and TCRdb's table has in-frame clones only and misses some. Altogether approximately 23,000 clones are present, 82% being singletons, with the ten largest covering roughly 24%. This specimen consisted of peripheral blood, obtained before neoadjuvant nivolumab, alone or with ipilimumab. The receptors derive from an adult with non-small cell lung cancer.

The chain has TRBV12-2 and TRBJ1-5; the table's D call TRBD1 went unverified against the DNA. TRBV12-2 is a pseudogene locus. The CDR3 has 14 residues. The CDR3 nucleotides read TGTGCAAGTCGCTTGGACAGTAGCAATCAGCCCCAGCATTTT. Its translation is CASRLDSSNQPQHF.

The chain combines TRBV6-5 with TRBJ2-2, with D possibly TRBD2 on 5 matching bases. The CDR3 covers 14 residues. From germline, CDR1 is MNHEY and CDR2 SVGAGI. The ends were cut back, 2 bases at V and 6 bases at J, with 10 bases in the middle. The CDR3 sequence: CASSYRARAGELFF. CDR3 sequence (DNA): TGTGCCAGCAGTTACAGGGCGAGGGCCGGGGAGCTGTTTTTT.

The chain joins TRBV18 to TRBJ2-2; 7 bases fit TRBD1. V lost 3 bases, J lost 3 bases, and 1 base stayed unmatched. This CDR3 spans 14 amino acids. From germline, CDR1 is KGHSH and CDR2 LQKENI. This CDR3 reads CASSPTGDTGELFF. The CDR3 bases are TGTGCCAGCTCACCTACAGGGGACACCGGGGAGCTGTTTTTT.

This clone was observed a handful of times. The chain combines TRBV28 with TRBJ2-2; either TRBD1 or TRBD2 may fit D (5 bases each). The V end lost 10 bases, the J end lost 0 bases, and 12 bases lay between the germline ends. Germline V CDR1 and CDR2: MDHEN, SYDVKM. The CDR3 length is 14 residues. CDR3 region: CATLWGSNTGELFF. CDR3 DNA sequence: TGTGCCACCCTGTGGGGGTCGAACACCGGGGAGCTGTTTTTT.

V usage is TRBV9 and J usage is TRBJ2-1; either TRBD1 or TRBD2 may supply D (6 bases each). V lost 0 bases and J 2 bases, leaving 18 bases between the germline ends. Germline-derived CDR1 and CDR2 are SGDLS and YYNGEE. The CDR3 covers 18 residues. DNA of the CDR3: TGTGCCAGCAGCGTAGTGGCGGAATGGGGGGCGGCCTACAATGAGCAGTTCTTC. Translating it yields CASSVVAEWGAAYNEQFF.

This clone was recorded only once. The chain links TRBV4-3 to TRBJ1-4; D remains unclear. V was trimmed by 1 base and J by 0 bases, leaving 12 bases between them. Per the germline V gene, CDR1 is LGHNA and CDR2 is YSLEER. The length of the CDR3 is 17 residues. CDR3 sequence (DNA): TGCGCCAGCAGCCAAGGGAACCCGGTTGCAACTAATGAAAAACTGTTTTTT. Its translation is CASSQGNPVATNEKLFF.

The rearrangement links TRBV18 to TRBJ2-3; the D call may be TRBD1 or TRBD2 (5 bases each). The CDR3 spans 15 residues. Trimming stripped 6 bases from V and 5 bases from J, with 18 bases between. Germline V gene lookup returns CDR1 KGHSH and CDR2 LQKENI. This CDR3 reads CASSPVTGTGDTQYF. As DNA, the CDR3 is TGTGCCAGCTCTCCAGTTACGGGGACGGGAGATACGCAGTATTTT.

The chain recombines TRBV5-5 with TRBJ1-3; no clear D. The germline V gene has CDR1 SGHKS and CDR2 YYEKEE (reference sequence). The CDR3 covers 16 residues. Trimming shortened V by 2 bases and J by 2 bases, and 14 bases separated the two germline ends. This chain's CDR3 is CASSFRGNPPGNTIYF. The DNA of the CDR3 is TGTGCCAGCAGCTTTAGAGGCAACCCGCCTGGAAACACCATATATTTT.

The rearrangement joins TRBV4-1 to TRBJ1-1, with no clear D. Germline V gene data show CDR1 as MGHRA and CDR2 as YSYEKL. CDR3 length: 13 residues. Deletions cut 1 base from V and 6 bases from J, with 9 bases between. The CDR3 protein is CASSQGIIAEAFF. The CDR3 bases are TGCGCCAGCAGCCAAGGGATTATTGCTGAAGCTTTCTTT.

CDR3 sequence: CASSGTGTEAFF. The CDR3 region has the DNA TGTGCCAGCAGCGGAACAGGGACTGAAGCTTTCTTT. The chain joins TRBV9 to TRBJ1-1; the D gene is possibly TRBD1 (6 bases). Trimming removed 3 bases at V and 5 bases at J, with 8 bases between. Germline V gene lookup returns CDR1 SGDLS and CDR2 YYNGEE. CDR3 length: 12 amino acids.

This chain joins TRBV5-1 and TRBJ2-2, with TRBD1 matching over 9 bases. Trimming took 3 bases from V and 7 from J; bases not matched to a gene: 10. CDR3 length equals 16 residues. From germline, CDR1 is SGHRS and CDR2 YFSETQ. The CDR3 bases are TGCGCCAGCAGCTGGGACAGGGCGGCTTTACGCGGGGAGCTGTTTTTT. This codes for CASSWDRAALRGELFF.

V usage is TRBV11-3 and J usage is TRBJ2-1, with 7 positions matching TRBD2. This CDR3 is built from 15 residues. CDR1 and CDR2 from the germline V gene are SGHNT and YENEEA. Trimming at V came to 5 bases and at J to 10 bases, leaving 14 bases not matched to a gene. This CDR3 is CASSPRTRTPLEQFF. CDR3 nucleotides: TGTGCCAGCAGCCCACGGACTAGGACCCCGTTAGAGCAGTTCTTC.

The chain combines TRBV29-1 with TRBJ1-1; 9 bases are shared with TRBD1. This CDR3 has 14 residues. Germline CDR1 SQVTM, CDR2 ANQGSEA. Losses at the gene ends were 3 bases for V and 5 bases for J; bases not matched to a gene: 7. CDR3 sequence reads: CSVDWDRVSTEAFF. As DNA, the CDR3 is TGCAGCGTTGACTGGGACAGGGTTTCAACTGAAGCTTTCTTT.

The rearrangement links TRBV27 to TRBJ2-6, with 7 bases lining up with TRBD1. V lost 6 bases, J lost 0 bases, and 2 bases stayed unmatched. Germline CDR1 is MNHEY and CDR2 is SMNVEV (reference sequence). The CDR3 is 15 amino acids. The chain's CDR3 is CASRRTGSGANVLTF. In DNA form, the CDR3 reads TGTGCCAGCAGGAGGACAGGCTCTGGGGCCAACGTCCTGACTTTC.

The rearrangement joins TRBV7-9 to TRBJ2-7, with a tentative D call TRBD2 (6 bases). The CDR3 runs to 12 residues. V was shortened by 4 bases and J by 3 bases, with 7 bases between the two germline ends. Germline CDR1 reads SEHNR; CDR2 reads FQNEAQ (reference sequence). CDR3 amino acids: CASSWDFYEQYF. The CDR3 nucleotides are TGTGCCAGCAGCTGGGACTTCTACGAGCAGTACTTC.

The chain joins TRBV10-3 to TRBJ2-7; D is unresolved. CDR3 length: 11 amino acids. Trimming stripped 5 bases from V and 3 bases from J, with 5 bases between. Germline CDR1 reads ENHRY; CDR2 reads SYGVKD. CDR3 in amino acids: CAISRNYEQYF. In nucleotides, the CDR3 is TGTGCCATCAGTCGCAACTACGAGCAGTACTTC.

V is TRBV9 and J is TRBJ2-1; no clear D. Germline CDR1 SGDLS, CDR2 YYNGEE. The germline V and J ends were trimmed by 0 bases and 6 bases, with 13 bases remaining between them. This CDR3 comprises 15 residues. CDR3 nucleotide sequence: TGTGCCAGCAGCGTAGGTGGGGTGGCGGTCAATGAGCAGTTCTTC. Residues: CASSVGGVAVNEQFF.

The gene calls are TRBV6-1 and TRBJ1-2, with a tentative D call TRBD1 (5 bases). The V gene's germline CDR1 is MNHNS and CDR2 SASEGT. The V end lost 11 bases, the J end lost 6 bases, and 25 bases lay between the germline ends. CDR3 length: 15 residues. The DNA of the CDR3 is TGTGCCGGTTCCGGGACCTACCCTCTAACGGATGGCTACACCTTC. The encoded protein is CAGSGTYPLTDGYTF.

This clone was counted a single time. The chain is built from TRBV9 and TRBJ1-3; D uncertain. The germline V gene has CDR1 SGDLS and CDR2 YYNGEE. The CDR3 consists of 12 residues. The V end was cut by 1 base, the J end by 3 bases, with 2 bases between. The CDR3 region is CASSVSGNTIYF. The CDR3 DNA reads TGTGCCAGCAGCGTAAGTGGAAACACCATATATTTT.

V gene TRBV5-1 combines with J gene TRBJ1-5; D not certain. With 3 bases removed from V and 7 bases from J, the gap between germline ends came to 11 bases. Germline CDR1 and CDR2: SGHRS and YFSETQ. This CDR3 is 13 amino acids long. The CDR3 nucleotides are TGCGCCAGCAGCTCAGAGGGTGAGCAGCCCCAGCATTTT. It codes for CASSSEGEQPQHF.

V gene TRBV19 combines with J gene TRBJ2-7, with TRBD2 identical over 7 bases. V was pared by 7 bases and J by 0 bases, with 9 bases of the junction left unmatched. In germline, CDR1 is LNHDA, CDR2 SQIVND (reference sequence). The CDR3 has 15 amino acids. The CDR3 region has the DNA TGTGCCAGTACCATAGGTGGCGGGAGCTCCTACGAGCAGTACTTC. It is translated as CASTIGGGSSYEQYF. Filled out from reference TRBV19 and TRBJ2-7, the complete variable domain reads DGGITQSPKYLFRKEGQNVTLSCEQNLNHDAMYWYRQDPGQGLRLIYYSQIVNDFQKGDIAEGYSVSREKKESFPLTVTSAQKNPTAFYLCASTIGGGSSYEQYFGPGTRLTVT.

This clone was seen a single time. The CDR3 region is CASSISGGPELFF. In DNA form, the CDR3 reads TGTGCCAGCAGTATATCCGGGGGTCCGGAGCTGTTTTTT. This chain connects TRBV11-3 to TRBJ2-2, with D possibly TRBD2 on 6 matching bases. The germline V and J ends were trimmed by 6 bases and 10 bases, with 15 bases remaining between them. This CDR3 is built from 13 residues. The germline gives CDR1 SGHNT, CDR2 YENEEA. Filled out from reference TRBV11-3 and TRBJ2-2, the complete variable domain reads EAGVVQSPRYKIIEKKQPVAFWCNPISGHNTLYWYLQNLGQGPELLIRYENEEAVDDSQLPKDRFSAERLKGVDSTLKIQPAELGDSAVYLCASSISGGPELFFGEGSRLTVL.

The rearrangement uses TRBV5-5 and TRBJ2-6; no clear D gene. Per the germline V gene, CDR1 is SGHKS and CDR2 is YYEKEE (reference sequence). The ends were cut back, 0 bases at V and 12 bases at J, with 13 bases in the middle. The CDR3 runs 14 residues. The CDR3 DNA reads TGTGCCAGCAGCTTGGCCGTGTCAGAAGGCGTCCTGACTTTC. The encoded protein is CASSLAVSEGVLTF.

This sequence joins TRBV7-2 and TRBJ1-1; no definite D call. This CDR3 spans 12 amino acids. Germline CDR1 and CDR2: SGHTA and FQGNSA. With 5 bases removed from V and 0 bases from J, the gap between germline ends came to 4 bases. The CDR3 coding sequence is TGTGCCAGCAGCCCTTTGAACACTGAAGCTTTCTTT. This encodes CASSPLNTEAFF. Full variable domain (remainder filled in from reference TRBV7-2 and TRBJ1-1): GAGVSQSPSNKVTEKGKDVELRCDPISGHTALYWYRQSLGQGLEFLIYFQGNSAPDKSGLPSDRFSAERTGGSVSTLTIQRTQQEDSAVYLCASSPLNTEAFFGQGTRLTVV.

The chain is built from TRBV6-4 and TRBJ2-1, with TRBD2 identical over 7 bases. The V gene's germline CDR1 is MRHNA and CDR2 SNTAGT. The CDR3 runs to 12 residues. With V trimmed by 9 bases and J by 5 bases, 4 bases remained unmatched. Written as DNA, the CDR3 is TGTGCCAGGACCGGACTAGACAATGAGCAGTTCTTC. It specifies CARTGLDNEQFF.

The gene calls are TRBV4-2 and TRBJ2-1; 9 bases line up with TRBD2. V lost 1 base, J lost 8 bases, and 12 bases stayed unmatched. The CDR3 contains 17 residues. The germline CDR1 and CDR2 sequences are LGHNA and YNFKEQ. The chain's CDR3 is CASSQVLLAGLRYEQFF. CDR3 bases: TGTGCCAGCAGCCAAGTGCTACTAGCGGGTTTGAGATATGAGCAGTTCTTC.

The gene calls are TRBV7-9 and TRBJ2-6; 7 nucleotides line up with TRBD2. Trimming at V came to 4 bases and at J to 0 bases, leaving 9 bases not matched to a gene. Germline V gene lookup returns CDR1 SEHNR and CDR2 FQNEAQ (reference sequence). The CDR3 totals 18 residues. The DNA for the CDR3 is TGTGCCAGCAGCTCCTTGGGGACTACCTACTCTGGGGCCAACGTCCTGACTTTC. Encoded protein: CASSSLGTTYSGANVLTF.

This clone occurred a few times. This chain uses TRBV7-2 with TRBJ2-2; 13 bases agree with TRBD2. V dropped 1 base and J dropped 6; count of bases not matched to a gene: 5. CDR1 and CDR2 (germline): SGHTA, FQGNSA. CDR3 length equals 17 residues. The CDR3 sequence is CASSLGGTSGKAGELFF. The DNA of the CDR3 is TGTGCCAGCAGCTTAGGTGGGACTAGCGGGAAGGCCGGGGAGCTGTTTTTT.

This clone rates as large. The genes are TRBV10-1 and TRBJ1-1, with a weak D call TRBD1 (6 bases). Trimming took off 2 bases at V and 8 bases at J, with 12 bases between the two ends. Per the germline V gene, CDR1 is WNHNN and CDR2 is SYGVQD (reference sequence). The CDR3 loop spans 13 amino acids. This CDR3 reads CASSEAGQLEAFF. In nucleotides, the CDR3 is TGCGCCAGCAGTGAGGCCGGACAGCTCGAAGCTTTCTTT.

V usage is TRBV7-2 and J usage is TRBJ1-2, with D possibly matching TRBD1 (5 bases). Looked up from germline, CDR1 is SGHTA and CDR2 is FQGNSA. The CDR3 is 14 residues long. Between the trimmed V and J ends, which lost 5 bases and 0 bases, there was a span of 10 bases. The CDR3 nucleotides are TGTGCCAGCAGCGGGGCGACAGCTAACTATGGCTACACCTTC. This encodes CASSGATANYGYTF.